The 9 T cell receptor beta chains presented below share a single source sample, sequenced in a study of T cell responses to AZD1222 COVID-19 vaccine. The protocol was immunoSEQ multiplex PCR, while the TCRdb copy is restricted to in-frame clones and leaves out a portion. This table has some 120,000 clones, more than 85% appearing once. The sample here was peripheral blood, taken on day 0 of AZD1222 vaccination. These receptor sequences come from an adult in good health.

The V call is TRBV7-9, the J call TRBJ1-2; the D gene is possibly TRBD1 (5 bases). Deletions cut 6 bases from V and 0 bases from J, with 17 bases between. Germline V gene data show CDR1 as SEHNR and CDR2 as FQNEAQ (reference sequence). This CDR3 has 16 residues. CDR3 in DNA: TGTGCCAGCAGTGGGGACTCGGGGTGGGCTAACTATGGCTACACCTTC. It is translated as CASSGDSGWANYGYTF.

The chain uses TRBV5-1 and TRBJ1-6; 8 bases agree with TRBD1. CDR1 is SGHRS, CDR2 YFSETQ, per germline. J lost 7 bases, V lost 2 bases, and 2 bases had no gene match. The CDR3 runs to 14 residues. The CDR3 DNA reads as TGCGCCAGCAGCTTTGGACAGGGCAATTCACCCCTCCACTTT. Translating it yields CASSFGQGNSPLHF.

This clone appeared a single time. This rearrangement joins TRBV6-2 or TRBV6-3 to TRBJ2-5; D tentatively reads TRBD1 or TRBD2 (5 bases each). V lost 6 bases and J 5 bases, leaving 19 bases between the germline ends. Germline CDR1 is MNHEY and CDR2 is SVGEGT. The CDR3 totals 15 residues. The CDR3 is CASSPSGQGTETQYF. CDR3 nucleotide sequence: TGTGCCAGCAGCCCCTCGGGGCAGGGCACCGAGACCCAGTACTTC.

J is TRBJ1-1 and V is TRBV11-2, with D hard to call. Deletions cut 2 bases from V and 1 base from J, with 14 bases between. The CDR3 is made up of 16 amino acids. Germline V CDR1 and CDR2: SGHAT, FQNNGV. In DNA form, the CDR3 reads TGTGCCAGCAGCTTATGGATTGACGAGACGAACACTGAAGCTTTCTTT. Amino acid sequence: CASSLWIDETNTEAFF.

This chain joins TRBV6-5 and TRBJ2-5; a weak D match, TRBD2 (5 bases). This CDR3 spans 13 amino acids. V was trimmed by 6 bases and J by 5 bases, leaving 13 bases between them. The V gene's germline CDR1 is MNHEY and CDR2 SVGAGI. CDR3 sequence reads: CASSYTSSETQYF. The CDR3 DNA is TGTGCCAGCAGCTATACTAGTTCTGAGACCCAGTACTTC.

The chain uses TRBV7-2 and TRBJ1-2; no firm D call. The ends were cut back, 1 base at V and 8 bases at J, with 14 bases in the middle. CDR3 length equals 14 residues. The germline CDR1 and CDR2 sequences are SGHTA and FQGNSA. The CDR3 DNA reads TGTGCCAGCAGCTTAGGGGGTCAGGCGAGGGGCTACACCTTC. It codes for CASSLGGQARGYTF.

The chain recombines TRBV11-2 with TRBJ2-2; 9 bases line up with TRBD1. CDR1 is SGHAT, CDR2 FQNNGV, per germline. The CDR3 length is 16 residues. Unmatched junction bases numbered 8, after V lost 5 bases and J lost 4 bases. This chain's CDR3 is CASSLRDRDTTGELFF. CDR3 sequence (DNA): TGTGCCAGCAGCCTCCGGGACAGGGACACCACCGGGGAGCTGTTTTTT.

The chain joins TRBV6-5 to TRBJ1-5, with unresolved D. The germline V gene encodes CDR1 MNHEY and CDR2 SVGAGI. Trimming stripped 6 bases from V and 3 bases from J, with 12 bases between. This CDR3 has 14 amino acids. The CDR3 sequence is CASSPGVYNQPQHF. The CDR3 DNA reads TGTGCCAGCAGCCCCGGGGTCTACAATCAGCCCCAGCATTTT.

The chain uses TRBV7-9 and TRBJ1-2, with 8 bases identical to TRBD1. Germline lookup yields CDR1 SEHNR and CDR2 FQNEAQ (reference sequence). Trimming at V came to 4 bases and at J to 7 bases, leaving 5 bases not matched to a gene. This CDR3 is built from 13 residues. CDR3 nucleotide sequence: TGTGCCAGCAGCTCTGACAGGGGCCTTGGCTACACCTTC. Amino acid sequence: CASSSDRGLGYTF.